This T cell receptor (beta chain) was profiled in a study of cytomegalovirus exposure and HLA in healthy donors. Whole-study findings and limits: As a later analysis revealed, most CMV-associated TCR beta chains appeared HLA-restricted. Reports indicated that the classifier achieved high specificity and sensitivity in diagnosing cytomegalovirus status.

Germline-derived CDR1 and CDR2 are LNHDA and SQIVND (reference sequence). Trimming took 5 bases from V and 6 from J, leaving 10 bases between them. The length of the CDR3 is 13 residues. With regard to this clone: Its target is unknown.

Primers included in the PCR were 60 Vbeta and 13 Jbeta primers. Here immunoSEQ multiplex PCR was the method, and the copy in TCRdb shows in-frame clones only, minus some. The table records some 70,000 clones, roughly 73% of them present only once. The J gene is TRBJ2-2, the V gene TRBV19, with D maybe TRBD1 (5 bases). The TCR sequence derives from a male donor in good health and CMV-seropositive. Sequencing used PBMCs. CDR3 sequence: CASSLVGAGELFF. CDR3 in DNA: TGTGCCAGTAGTCTGGTAGGGGCCGGGGAGCTGTTTTTT.